This T cell receptor beta chain is from a study of control samples from healthy donors and cancer patients. Method: immunoSEQ multiplex PCR; TCRdb's copy keeps in-frame clones and lacks some. This sample has about 49,000 clones, with 86% found just once. This CDR3 contains 13 residues. CDR1 is SQVTM, CDR2 ANQGSEA, per germline. Trimming took 6 bases from V and 0 from J, leaving 11 bases between them. The rearrangement joins TRBV29-1 to TRBJ1-1; D is unresolved. The source of this sequence is a woman between 50 and 59 years old with lung cancer. Sequencing was done on a sample of PBMCs. The DNA for the CDR3 is TGCAGCGTATATCGAGCAATGAACACTGAAGCTTTCTTT. Its translation is CSVYRAMNTEAFF.